These 12 T cell receptor beta chains were sequenced from one sample in a study of Ad26.COV2.S vaccination and SARS-CoV-2 variants. Treatment specified: around 19 received Ad26.COV2.S at low or high dose, single or two shots; 5 received placebo; per-sample allocation not given. The investigators took samples on day 63 after the first vaccine or placebo injection. Clones were read by immunoSEQ multiplex PCR, and TCRdb kept only the in-frame ones, dropping some. The sample yields fewer than 900,000 clones, about 89% seen once. Sequencing used peripheral blood, obtained in a trial of Ad26.COV2.S vaccine versus placebo. All receptors derive from a person between 18 and 60 years old who received the Ad26.COV2.S COVID-19 vaccine or a placebo.

The chain links TRBV18 to TRBJ1-1; no reliable D call. The germline CDR1 and CDR2 sequences are KGHSH and LQKENI. This CDR3 contains 14 residues. V shed 6 bases and J shed 6 bases, with 17 bases lying between them. CDR3: CASSTYHWGAEAFF. The CDR3 DNA reads TGTGCCAGCTCCACGTACCATTGGGGTGCTGAAGCTTTCTTT.

This clone was seen once. In DNA, the CDR3 is TGTGCCAGCAAGGCCCTCGGGACTAGCGGTTCCTACGAGCAGTACTTC. Translation: CASKALGTSGSYEQYF. The genes are TRBV27 and TRBJ2-7, with 11 bases that match TRBD2. The CDR3 loop spans 16 amino acids. Germline V gives CDR1 MNHEY, CDR2 SMNVEV (reference sequence). V was pared by 7 bases and J by 1 base, with 9 bases of the junction left unmatched.

This clone was found once. This same CDR3 is encoded by further DNA sequences in the sample. The chain is built from TRBV12-3 or TRBV12-4 and TRBJ1-3; D not resolved. Deletions cut 1 base from V and 4 bases from J, with 2 bases between. This CDR3 is built from 12 residues. For the CDR3, the DNA is TGTGCCAGCAGTTTAGGAGGAAACACCATATATTTT. It codes for CASSLGGNTIYF.

The chain couples TRBV7-3 to TRBJ2-1, with D possibly called TRBD1 or TRBD2 (5 bases each). V dropped 6 bases and J dropped 10 bases, with 13 bases sitting between them. Per germline, CDR1 SGHTA and CDR2 FQGTGA. This CDR3 has 12 residues. The CDR3 protein is CASSPSGSEQFF. The DNA for the CDR3 is TGTGCCAGCAGTCCCTCAGGGAGCGAGCAGTTCTTC.

This chain links TRBV27 with TRBJ2-7, with 9 positions matching TRBD2. V dropped 2 bases and J dropped 2; count of bases not matched to a gene: 4. In germline, CDR1 is MNHEY, CDR2 SMNVEV (reference sequence). This CDR3 is 15 amino acids long. The CDR3: CASSLRAGGTYEQYF. Here the CDR3 DNA reads TGTGCCAGCAGTTTAAGGGCGGGGGGGACCTACGAGCAGTACTTC.

The chain uses TRBV6-6 and TRBJ1-6; 9 bases fit TRBD1. Trimming took 5 bases from V and 5 from J; bases not matched to a gene: 4. The germline gives CDR1 MNHNY, CDR2 SVGAGI (reference sequence). This CDR3 comprises 15 residues. CDR3 loop: CASSQWTGDNSPLHF. In DNA form, the CDR3 reads TGTGCCAGCAGTCAATGGACAGGGGATAATTCACCCCTCCACTTT.

This chain joins TRBV5-8 and TRBJ1-1, with D perhaps matching TRBD1 (5 bases). The CDR3 is 13 residues long. Deletions cut 4 bases from V and 4 bases from J, with 11 bases between. Germline CDR1 is SGHTS and CDR2 is YDEGEE. The CDR3 sequence is CASSTRGGTEAFF. The CDR3 DNA reads as TGTGCCAGCAGCACCCGCGGGGGCACTGAAGCTTTCTTT.

This clone was counted a single time. The gene calls are TRBV5-1 and TRBJ1-5; a weak D match, TRBD1 (5 bases). The V and J ends lost 4 bases and 4 bases respectively, with 15 bases between them. This CDR3 region has 15 residues. The germline V gene has CDR1 SGHRS and CDR2 YFSETQ. This chain's CDR3 is CASSPGPGVNQPQHF. In DNA form, the CDR3 reads TGCGCCAGCAGCCCGGGACCGGGAGTGAATCAGCCCCAGCATTTT.

The chain recombines TRBV7-8 with TRBJ2-3, with 12 positions matching TRBD2. The germline V gene encodes CDR1 SGHVS and CDR2 FQNEAQ. The CDR3 consists of 16 residues. The junction had 2 bases not matched to a gene; V was cut back by 2 bases and J by 2 bases. As DNA, the CDR3 is TGTGCCAGCAGCTTAAGGACTAGCGGGGACACAGATACGCAGTATTTT. Protein: CASSLRTSGDTDTQYF.

This clone was found once. The chain is built from TRBV15 and TRBJ2-2; TRBD2 might be the D (6 bases). The CDR3 has 19 residues. Trimming cost V 2 bases and J 0 bases, with 19 bases left between them. Germline V CDR1 and CDR2: LNHNV, YYDKDF (reference sequence). The CDR3 nucleotides read TGTGCCACCAGCAGAAAGATGGGCGGGACGCACGCGAACACCGGGGAGCTGTTTTTT. The encoded protein is CATSRKMGGTHANTGELFF.

V usage is TRBV2 and J usage is TRBJ2-2, with TRBD1 identical over 7 bases. Unmatched junction bases numbered 1, after V lost 6 bases and J lost 0 bases. From germline, CDR1 is SNHLY and CDR2 FYNNEI. The CDR3 is 14 residues long. The CDR3 is CASSQGANTGELFF. The CDR3 DNA sequence: TGTGCCAGCAGCCAGGGGGCGAACACCGGGGAGCTGTTTTTT.

The sample holds a few counts of this clone. The chain is built from TRBV29-1 and TRBJ2-5; D ambiguous. V lost 4 bases to trimming and J lost 1 base, with 10 bases between them. CDR1 and CDR2 from the germline V gene are SQVTM and ANQGSEA. This CDR3 has 13 amino acids. CDR3 residues: CSVGLQLQETQYF. The CDR3 DNA sequence: TGCAGCGTTGGGTTGCAGCTCCAAGAGACCCAGTACTTC.